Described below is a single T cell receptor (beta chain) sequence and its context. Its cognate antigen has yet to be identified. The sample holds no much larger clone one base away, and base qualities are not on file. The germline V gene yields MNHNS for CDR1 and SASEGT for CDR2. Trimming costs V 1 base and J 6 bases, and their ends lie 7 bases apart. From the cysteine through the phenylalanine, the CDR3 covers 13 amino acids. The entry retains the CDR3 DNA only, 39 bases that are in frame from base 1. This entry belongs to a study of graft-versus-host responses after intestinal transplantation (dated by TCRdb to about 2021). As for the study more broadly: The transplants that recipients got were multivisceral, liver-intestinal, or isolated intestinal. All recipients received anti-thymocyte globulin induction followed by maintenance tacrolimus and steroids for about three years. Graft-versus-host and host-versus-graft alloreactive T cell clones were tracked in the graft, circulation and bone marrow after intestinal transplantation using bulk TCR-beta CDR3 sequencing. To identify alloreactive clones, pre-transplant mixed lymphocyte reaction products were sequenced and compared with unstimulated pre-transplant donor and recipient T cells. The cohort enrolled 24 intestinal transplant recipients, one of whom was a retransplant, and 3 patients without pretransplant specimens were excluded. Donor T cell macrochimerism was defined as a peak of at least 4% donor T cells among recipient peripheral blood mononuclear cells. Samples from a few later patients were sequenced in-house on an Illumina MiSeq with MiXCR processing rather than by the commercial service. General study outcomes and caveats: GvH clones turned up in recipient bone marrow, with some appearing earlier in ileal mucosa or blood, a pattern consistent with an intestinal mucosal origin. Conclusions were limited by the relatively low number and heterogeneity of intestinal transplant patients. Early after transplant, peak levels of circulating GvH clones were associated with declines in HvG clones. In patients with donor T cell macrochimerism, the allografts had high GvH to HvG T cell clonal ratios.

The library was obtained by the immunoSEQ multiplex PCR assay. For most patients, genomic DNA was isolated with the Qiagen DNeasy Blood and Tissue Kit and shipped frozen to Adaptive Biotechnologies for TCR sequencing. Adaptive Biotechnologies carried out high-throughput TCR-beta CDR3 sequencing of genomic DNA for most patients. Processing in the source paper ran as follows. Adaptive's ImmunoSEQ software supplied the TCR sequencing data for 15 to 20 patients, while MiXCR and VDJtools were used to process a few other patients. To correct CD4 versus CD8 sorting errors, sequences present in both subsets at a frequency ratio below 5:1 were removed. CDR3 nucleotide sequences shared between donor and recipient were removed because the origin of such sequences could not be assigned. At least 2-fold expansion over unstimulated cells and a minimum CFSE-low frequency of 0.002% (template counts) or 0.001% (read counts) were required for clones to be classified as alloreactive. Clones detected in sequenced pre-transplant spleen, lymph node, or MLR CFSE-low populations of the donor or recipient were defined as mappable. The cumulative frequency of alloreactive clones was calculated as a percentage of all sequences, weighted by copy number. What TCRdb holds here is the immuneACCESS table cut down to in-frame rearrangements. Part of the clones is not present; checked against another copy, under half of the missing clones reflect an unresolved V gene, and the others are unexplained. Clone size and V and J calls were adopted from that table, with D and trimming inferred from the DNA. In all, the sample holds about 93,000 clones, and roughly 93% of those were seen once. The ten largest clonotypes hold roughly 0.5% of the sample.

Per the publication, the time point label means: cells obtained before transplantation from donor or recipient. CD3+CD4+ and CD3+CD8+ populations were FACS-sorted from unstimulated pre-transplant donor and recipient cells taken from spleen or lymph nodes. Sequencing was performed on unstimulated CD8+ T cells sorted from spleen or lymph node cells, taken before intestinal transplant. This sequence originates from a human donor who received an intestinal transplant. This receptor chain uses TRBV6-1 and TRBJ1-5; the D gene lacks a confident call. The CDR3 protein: CASSEVRIQPQHF. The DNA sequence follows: TGTGCCAGCAGTGAAGTGAGAATTCAGCCCCAGCATTTT.